This T cell receptor beta chain appears in the sequencing data of a study of shared clonotypes between healthy human individuals. The germline V gene encodes CDR1 MDHEN and CDR2 SYDVKM. This CDR3 spans 16 amino acids. J lost 0 bases, V lost 2 bases, and 5 bases had no gene match. The method was immunoSEQ multiplex PCR; TCRdb's version includes in-frame clones alone and lacks a portion of them. This table has around 690,000 clones, 80% to 95% appearing once. A word on this clone: Its matching antigen is unknown.

General observations from the study: Compared with clonotypes that all four donors shared, non-shared clonotypes had lower generation probabilities.

This TCR was sampled from a man between 18 and 29 years old in good health. Some clones in this sample may be carry-over from other donors' samples. Material: memory CD8+ T cells from PBMCs. Subset indicated: CD45RO+ cells pooled with CCR7-negative TemRA cells. This chain connects TRBV28 to TRBJ2-3; 7 nucleotides line up with TRBD2. CDR3 bases: TGTGCCAGCAGTTTAAGGGAGGGGCTAAGCACAGATACGCAGTATTTT. It yields the protein CASSLREGLSTDTQYF.